These 29 T cell receptor beta chains came from one sample sequenced in a study of T cell changes during pregnancy in multiple sclerosis. The table came from immunoSEQ multiplex PCR; TCRdb's copy has only in-frame clones and leaves some out. The sample holds tens of thousands of clones, roughly 92% seen once. The material sequenced was peripheral blood, taken after pregnancy. The receptors shown here come from a female donor in good health, enrolled as a control in a pregnancy study.

This sequence joins TRBV6-4 and TRBJ2-2; 9 bases match TRBD2. Trimming removed 0 bases from V and 5 bases from J; junction bases left unmatched: 4. The CDR3 consists of 16 residues. Germline CDR1 reads MRHNA; CDR2 reads SNTAGT. The CDR3 is CASSDSSGGPTGELFF. The DNA of the CDR3 is TGTGCCAGCAGTGACTCGAGCGGGGGGCCAACCGGGGAGCTGTTTTTT.

The chain carries TRBV29-1 and TRBJ1-5, with D perhaps TRBD1 (5 bases). This CDR3 region has 13 residues. CDR1 is SQVTM and CDR2 is ANQGSEA in the germline V gene. V gave up 6 bases and J gave up 2 bases, with 11 bases separating them. The CDR3 region has the DNA TGCAGCGTACGGGTAGGGGGCAATCAGCCCCAGCATTTT. Protein: CSVRVGGNQPQHF.

The chain carries TRBV6-5 and TRBJ2-1; 8 nucleotides line up with TRBD2. Germline values: CDR1 MNHEY, CDR2 SVGAGI. The ends lost 6 bases at V and 3 bases at J; junction bases unmatched: 4. CDR3 length equals 14 residues. The CDR3 sequence is CASRRGLDYNEQFF. CDR3 nucleotides: TGTGCCAGCAGACGGGGACTAGACTACAATGAGCAGTTCTTC.

The gene calls are TRBV4-1 and TRBJ1-3, with 8 bases aligning to TRBD1. Trimming removed 3 bases from V and 0 bases from J; junction bases left unmatched: 16. Germline V lookup: CDR1 MGHRA, CDR2 YSYEKL. This CDR3 has 20 amino acids. CDR3 DNA sequence: TGCGCCAGCAGCCACCTCTGGACAGGGTTATCTCCTAACTCTGGAAACACCATATATTTT. Its protein is CASSHLWTGLSPNSGNTIYF.

The count of this clone is one. The chain joins TRBV28 to TRBJ1-6; TRBD1 matches at 8 bases. Per germline, CDR1 MDHEN and CDR2 SYDVKM. This CDR3 comprises 14 residues. J gave up 8 bases and V 2 bases, and 2 bases lay outside the gene matches. CDR3: CASSLAGGDSPLHF. CDR3 bases: TGTGCCAGCAGTTTAGCAGGGGGCGATTCACCCCTCCACTTT.

The CDR3 is CASSLYRGTSPLHF. The CDR3 DNA reads as TGTGCCAGCAGTTTATACAGGGGCACTTCACCCCTCCACTTT. This chain uses TRBV27 with TRBJ1-6; 7 nucleotides line up with TRBD1. Germline lookup yields CDR1 MNHEY and CDR2 SMNVEV (reference sequence). The CDR3 consists of 14 residues. J gave up 9 bases and V 1 base, and 3 bases lay outside the gene matches.

The J gene is TRBJ2-3, the V gene TRBV7-3; a weak D match, TRBD2 (6 bases). This CDR3 spans 14 amino acids. Per germline, CDR1 SGHTA and CDR2 FQGTGA. The V end was cut by 2 bases, the J end by 3 bases, with 9 bases between. For the CDR3, the DNA is TGTGCCAGCAGCTTAGCGCGGGAAACAGATACGCAGTATTTT. Its translation is CASSLARETDTQYF.

The gene calls are TRBV28 and TRBJ1-5; D call uncertain. The CDR3 is 12 residues long. The germline V gene has CDR1 MDHEN and CDR2 SYDVKM. Trimming cost V 6 bases and J 8 bases, with 11 bases left between them. The CDR3 DNA reads as TGTGCCAGCAGCCTACCGGTTGAGCCCCAGCATTTT. This sequence encodes CASSLPVEPQHF.

The chain combines TRBV11-3 with TRBJ1-1; possibly TRBD1 for D (6 bases). Germline V CDR1 and CDR2: SGHNT, YENEEA. The CDR3 is made up of 14 amino acids. The germline V and J ends were trimmed by 5 bases and 4 bases, with 14 bases remaining between them. The CDR3 here is CASSQQGTSTEAFF. Written as DNA, the CDR3 is TGTGCCAGCAGCCAACAGGGAACAAGCACTGAAGCTTTCTTT. Full variable domain (outside the CDR3, taken from reference TRBV11-3 and TRBJ1-1): EAGVVQSPRYKIIEKKQPVAFWCNPISGHNTLYWYLQNLGQGPELLIRYENEEAVDDSQLPKDRFSAERLKGVDSTLKIQPAELGDSAVYLCASSQQGTSTEAFFGQGTRLTVV.

V gene TRBV2 combines with J gene TRBJ2-1, with 8 bases matching TRBD1. Germline CDR1 SNHLY, CDR2 FYNNEI. V lost 1 base to trimming and J lost 7 bases; unmatched junction nucleotides: 3. CDR3 length: 14 residues. DNA of the CDR3: TGTGCCAGCAGTGAAGGGACAGGGCTGAATGAGCAGTTCTTC. It specifies CASSEGTGLNEQFF.

Note on this clone: One end of the junction is discordant with germline, which a read error may explain. The chain carries TRBV4-3 and TRBJ2-2; TRBD2 matches at 8 bases. Germline V gene sequence: CDR1 LGHNA, CDR2 YSLEER. The CDR3 consists of 15 residues. The CDR3 DNA reads as TGCGCCAGCAGTCAAGGACTAGCCCCTCCCGGGGAGCTGTTTTTT. Amino acid sequence: CASSQGLAPPGELFF.

With regard to this clone: This could be a read error, since a much larger clone is one nucleotide away. Other nucleotide sequences from this sample produce the same CDR3. The chain combines TRBV5-4 with TRBJ2-2; 9 bases align to TRBD2. CDR1 and CDR2 (germline): SGHNT, YYREEE (reference sequence). The CDR3 contains 16 residues. J was trimmed by 5 bases and V by 2 bases; bases with no gene match: 7. DNA of the CDR3: TGTGCCAGCAGCTTAGAGGGCGGGAGGGGTACCGGGGAGCTGTTTTTT. Encoded protein: CASSLEGGRGTGELFF.

This clone was detected once. The chain carries TRBV7-9 and TRBJ2-7, with 7 bases aligning to TRBD1. With V trimmed by 5 bases and J by 5 bases, 9 bases remained unmatched. The CDR3 consists of 14 residues. The germline gives CDR1 SEHNR, CDR2 FQNEAQ (reference sequence). Here the CDR3 reads CASSLDRERDEQYF. DNA of the CDR3: TGTGCCAGCAGCCTAGACAGGGAGAGAGACGAGCAGTACTTC.

The rearrangement uses TRBV7-9 and TRBJ1-2; 9 bases are shared with TRBD1. V gave up 6 bases and J gave up 7 bases; unmatched junction bases: 9. Germline lookup yields CDR1 SEHNR and CDR2 FQNEAQ (reference sequence). The CDR3 has 14 residues. CDR3 in amino acids: CASRNLRDRVGYTF. The CDR3, as DNA: TGTGCCAGCAGGAACCTCCGGGACAGGGTTGGCTACACCTTC.

The chain recombines TRBV7-9 with TRBJ1-5; 11 bases fit TRBD1. V lost 5 bases to trimming and J lost 3 bases; unmatched junction nucleotides: 6. Germline assignment: CDR1 SEHNR and CDR2 FQNEAQ (reference sequence). This CDR3 spans 16 amino acids. CDR3 loop: CASSPGTGGNNQPQHF. CDR3 DNA: TGTGCCAGCAGCCCTGGGACAGGGGGTAACAATCAGCCCCAGCATTTT.

V and J are TRBV5-1 and TRBJ1-5; D gene ambiguous. The CDR3 spans 13 residues. V shed 1 base and J shed 5 bases, with 7 bases lying between them. Looked up from germline, CDR1 is SGHRS and CDR2 is YFSETQ. CDR3 DNA sequence: TGCGCCAGCAGCTTGAGTGGAGATCAGCCCCAGCATTTT. Protein sequence: CASSLSGDQPQHF.

The rearrangement uses TRBV19 and TRBJ1-5, with 10 bases aligning to TRBD1. Per germline, CDR1 LNHDA and CDR2 SQIVND (reference sequence). CDR3 size: 15 residues. J lost 3 bases, V lost 6 bases, and 5 bases had no gene match. The CDR3 protein is CASSRQGANNQPQHF. CDR3 nucleotides: TGTGCCAGTAGCAGACAGGGGGCCAACAATCAGCCCCAGCATTTT.

The chain has TRBV23-1 and TRBJ1-5; D is ambiguous. TRBV23-1 is given ORF status, its function remaining uncertain. Trimming shortened V by 8 bases and J by 6 bases, and 5 bases separated the two germline ends. The CDR3 spans 10 residues. CDR3 DNA sequence: TGCGCCAGCCTCTTTCAGCCCCAGCATTTT. Translating it yields CASLFQPQHF.

The chain carries TRBV7-8 and TRBJ1-3, with a weak D call TRBD1 (6 bases). With 5 bases removed from V and 2 bases from J, the gap between germline ends came to 10 bases. Looked up from germline, CDR1 is SGHVS and CDR2 is FQNEAQ. The CDR3 is 14 amino acids. CDR3: CASSITGTGNTIYF. The CDR3 nucleotides are TGTGCCAGCAGCATCACAGGGACTGGAAACACCATATATTTT.

The table lists this clone with a count of one. The gene calls are TRBV27 and TRBJ2-1, with 8 positions matching TRBD2. CDR3 length equals 14 residues. The junction had 4 bases not matched to a gene; V was cut back by 4 bases and J by 5 bases. CDR1 and CDR2 (germline): MNHEY, SMNVEV (reference sequence). CDR3 coding DNA: TGTGCCAGCAGTTCCCCACTAGCGGACAATGAGCAGTTCTTC. This sequence encodes CASSSPLADNEQFF.

J is TRBJ2-4 and V is TRBV4-2, with 15 bases that match TRBD2. Germline V CDR1 and CDR2: LGHNA, YNFKEQ. The J segment lost 1 base and the V segment lost 6 bases, leaving 7 bases of the junction unmatched. CDR3 length: 18 amino acids. CDR3 coding DNA: TGTGCCAGCAGTCCCGGACTAGCGGGAGGGTCGGCCAAAAACATTCAGTACTTC. Protein product: CASSPGLAGGSAKNIQYF.

The gene calls are TRBV10-2 and TRBJ2-1, with D uncertain. The CDR3 is 13 residues long. In germline, CDR1 is WSHSY, CDR2 SAAADI. V lost 7 bases, J lost 1 base, and 8 bases lay in between. The CDR3 coding sequence is TGCGCCAGCATCGACTTTTCCTACAATGAGCAGTTCTTC. Residues: CASIDFSYNEQFF.

The gene calls are TRBV28 and TRBJ2-5; D might be TRBD2 (6 bases). This CDR3 has 14 amino acids. The germline gives CDR1 MDHEN, CDR2 SYDVKM. Trimming removed 5 bases at V and 4 bases at J, with 14 bases between. CDR3 DNA: TGTGCCAGCAGTCCGGCGGGGTCAATAGAGACCCAGTACTTC. This codes for CASSPAGSIETQYF.

This rearrangement joins TRBV28 to TRBJ1-2; D unresolved. The CDR3 has 13 residues. V lost 3 bases, J lost 2 bases, and 7 bases lay in between. Per the germline V gene, CDR1 is MDHEN and CDR2 is SYDVKM. The CDR3 loop is CASSFPENYGYTF. DNA of the CDR3: TGTGCCAGCAGTTTCCCCGAGAACTATGGCTACACCTTC.

This clone has just one count. The chain combines TRBV5-8 with TRBJ1-5, with D possibly matching TRBD1 (6 bases). The CDR3 has 15 amino acids. V dropped 0 bases and J dropped 3 bases, with 10 bases sitting between them. Germline loops: CDR1 SGHTS, CDR2 YDEGEE. CDR3: CASSLEGQLNQPQHF. The CDR3 DNA is TGTGCCAGCAGCTTGGAAGGACAGCTCAATCAGCCCCAGCATTTT.

V is TRBV19 and J is TRBJ1-2, with 11 bases that match TRBD1. This CDR3 is 18 amino acids long. With V trimmed by 5 bases and J by 8 bases, 19 bases remained unmatched. The V gene's germline CDR1 is LNHDA and CDR2 SQIVND (reference sequence). The CDR3 sequence is CASSFSFLLGTGGEGYTF. The CDR3 nucleotides are TGTGCCAGTAGTTTCTCCTTTCTCCTCGGGACAGGGGGTGAAGGCTACACCTTC.

The chain combines TRBV7-9 with TRBJ1-2; 12 nucleotides agree with TRBD1. J was trimmed by 2 bases and V by 2 bases; bases with no gene match: 6. CDR1 SEHNR and CDR2 FQNEAQ come from the germline V gene (reference sequence). The CDR3 covers 17 residues. For the CDR3, the DNA is TGTGCCAGCAGCTTACGGGGACAGGGGGCGGAAAACTATGGCTACACCTTC. Protein product: CASSLRGQGAENYGYTF.

The V and J genes are TRBV28 and TRBJ2-7, with 7 nucleotides matching TRBD1. Germline-derived CDR1 and CDR2 are MDHEN and SYDVKM. The CDR3 totals 14 residues. V lost 7 bases to trimming and J lost 3 bases; unmatched junction nucleotides: 9. CDR3 region: CASTTRTGGYEQYF. The CDR3 nucleotides are TGTGCCAGCACTACTCGGACAGGAGGCTACGAGCAGTACTTC.

The chain employs TRBV10-3 and TRBJ1-3; D perhaps matches TRBD1 (5 bases). The germline V gene encodes CDR1 ENHRY and CDR2 SYGVKD. The CDR3 runs to 14 residues. V gave up 8 bases and J gave up 6 bases, with 17 bases separating them. The chain's CDR3 is CAIRGATKENTIYF. CDR3 in DNA: TGTGCCATCCGCGGGGCGACCAAAGAAAACACCATATATTTT.